Below are 30 T cell receptor beta chains sequenced from a single sample in a study of shared clonotypes between healthy human individuals. Only in-frame clones appear in the TCRdb table, and some are missing; sequencing was by immunoSEQ multiplex PCR. Of approximately 510,000 clones in the sample, about four fifths were seen once. The sample was PBMCs. Receptor source: a woman aged 40 to 50 in good health. Some clones in this sample may be carry-over from other donors' samples.

V is TRBV30 and J is TRBJ2-7; a weak D match, TRBD1 (6 bases). The CDR3 has 14 amino acids. Germline V lookup: CDR1 GTSNPN, CDR2 SVGIG (reference sequence). Trimming cost V 4 bases and J 1 base, with 14 bases left between them. CDR3 protein: CAWKGQGLSYEQYF. The CDR3 DNA sequence: TGTGCCTGGAAGGGACAAGGCCTATCCTACGAGCAGTACTTC.

The rearrangement uses TRBV6-1 and TRBJ2-1, with 8 bases aligning to TRBD2. V lost 4 bases and J lost 0; bases outside the gene matches: 14. The CDR3 consists of 19 residues. Germline V gives CDR1 MNHNS, CDR2 SASEGT. CDR3: CASSAPGLVRVSSYNEQFF. The CDR3 nucleotides read TGTGCCAGCAGTGCCCCGGGACTAGTAAGAGTTAGCTCCTACAATGAGCAGTTCTTC.

Comment on this clone: The same CDR3 can be traced to other DNA sequences in this sample. The genes are TRBV5-1 and TRBJ1-1; a weak D match, TRBD1 (5 bases). Germline V gene sequence: CDR1 SGHRS, CDR2 YFSETQ. Trimming cost V 3 bases and J 4 bases, with 13 bases left between them. The CDR3 sequence is 14 residues long. The CDR3, as DNA: TGCGCCAGCAGCTCGGGACCGGGGGGCACTGAAGCTTTCTTT. Amino acid sequence: CASSSGPGGTEAFF.

V is TRBV2 and J is TRBJ1-5; a weak D match, TRBD1 (6 bases). V gave up 5 bases and J gave up 7 bases, with 21 bases separating them. Per germline, CDR1 SNHLY and CDR2 FYNNEI. The CDR3 extends over 16 amino acids. The CDR3 loop is CASSISGRGGKQPQHF. CDR3 sequence (DNA): TGTGCCAGCAGTATTTCGGGCAGGGGAGGGAAACAGCCCCAGCATTTT.

This clone was seen a few times. This sequence joins TRBV30 and TRBJ1-1, with TRBD1 matching 9 bases. V shed 5 bases, J shed 10 bases, and the junction held 8 bases outside the gene matches. Germline V gene lookup returns CDR1 GTSNPN and CDR2 SVGIG (reference sequence). The CDR3 has 12 amino acids. The CDR3 sequence: CAWDYRGRLAFF. CDR3 sequence (DNA): TGTGCCTGGGATTACAGGGGGCGGTTAGCTTTCTTT.

This clone has ten or more counts. The CDR3, as DNA: TGTGCCAGCACATGGTCCGAGGGTGAAGCTTTCTTT. Translating it yields CASTWSEGEAFF. The V gene is TRBV28, the J gene TRBJ1-1; no firm D call. V lost 7 bases and J lost 7, with 13 bases in between. CDR3 size: 12 residues. Germline CDR1 reads MDHEN; CDR2 reads SYDVKM.

This chain links TRBV5-1 with TRBJ2-7; D gene uncertain. In germline, CDR1 is SGHRS, CDR2 YFSETQ. The length of the CDR3 is 11 residues. V was clipped by 2 bases and J by 7 bases, with 7 bases between them. The CDR3 DNA sequence: TGCGCCAGCAGCTTCCAAGGTGAGCAGTACTTC. This codes for CASSFQGEQYF. Based on the CDR3 plus reference TRBV5-1 and TRBJ2-7, the full variable domain is KAGVTQTPRYLIKTRGQQVTLSCSPISGHRSVSWYQQTPGQGLQFLFEYFSETQRNKGNFPGRFSGRQFSNSRSEMNVSTLELGDSALYLCASSFQGEQYFGPGTRLTVT.

The chain combines TRBV5-1 with TRBJ2-5; D gene uncertain. The end of the DNA is better explained by TRBJ2-7, so the J call may be wrong. This CDR3 spans 14 amino acids. Germline V gives CDR1 SGHRS, CDR2 YFSETQ. The CDR3 DNA sequence: TGCGCCAGCAGCAGAGACATCCGCTCCTACGAGCAGTACTTC. Protein product: CASSRDIRSYEQYF.

The chain employs TRBV27 and TRBJ1-3, with D maybe TRBD1 (5 bases). Trimming removed 4 bases from V and 0 bases from J, with 10 bases in between. Looked up from germline, CDR1 is MNHEY and CDR2 is SMNVEV (reference sequence). The CDR3 spans 15 residues. CDR3 DNA: TGTGCCAGCAGTTCTCTCGGGGGCTCTGGAAACACCATATATTTT. Encoded protein: CASSSLGGSGNTIYF.

The chain joins TRBV5-1 to TRBJ2-5; 9 bases agree with TRBD1. There are 15 residues in the CDR3. The V gene's germline CDR1 is SGHRS and CDR2 YFSETQ. The V gene end was trimmed by 4 bases and the J gene end by 5 bases; junction bases not matched to a gene: 9. This chain's CDR3 is CASSTAQGAGETQYF. The CDR3 DNA follows: TGCGCCAGCAGCACCGCACAGGGGGCGGGGGAGACCCAGTACTTC. The full variable domain, with the rest looked up from reference TRBV5-1 and TRBJ2-5, is KAGVTQTPRYLIKTRGQQVTLSCSPISGHRSVSWYQQTPGQGLQFLFEYFSETQRNKGNFPGRFSGRQFSNSRSEMNVSTLELGDSALYLCASSTAQGAGETQYFGPGTRLLVL.

The chain links TRBV28 to TRBJ2-5; TRBD2 matches 9 bases. The CDR3 consists of 19 residues. The germline V gene encodes CDR1 MDHEN and CDR2 SYDVKM. V lost 3 bases to trimming and J lost 2 bases; unmatched junction nucleotides: 16. This CDR3 reads CASSFETPTSGGGQETQYF. The CDR3 DNA reads as TGTGCCAGCAGTTTTGAAACTCCGACTAGCGGAGGTGGGCAAGAGACCCAGTACTTC.

The gene calls are TRBV7-6 and TRBJ1-1; D is uncertain. Trimming removed 4 bases at V and 1 base at J, with 7 bases between. In germline, CDR1 is SGHVS, CDR2 FNYEAQ. The CDR3 has 13 amino acids. The CDR3 loop reads CASSSNRNTEAFF. The CDR3 nucleotides are TGTGCCAGCAGCTCCAACAGGAACACTGAAGCTTTCTTT. Supplemented by reference TRBV7-6 and TRBJ1-1, the full variable domain reads GAGVSQSPRYKVTKRGQDVALRCDPISGHVSLYWYRQALGQGPEFLTYFNYEAQQDKSGLPNDRFSAERPEGSISTLTIQRTEQRDSAMYRCASSSNRNTEAFFGQGTRLTVV.

About this clone itself: This likely reflects a read error, since a far larger clone is one base away. This sequence joins TRBV11-2 and TRBJ2-7, with 7 bases identical to TRBD1. The CDR3 length is 14 residues. Germline V CDR1 and CDR2: SGHAT, FQNNGV. DNA of the CDR3: TGTGCCAGCAGCTTAGGACAGGGCGTCAACGAGCAGTGCTTC. It yields the protein CASSLGQGVNEQCF.

The gene calls are TRBV28 and TRBJ2-5, with TRBD1 matching over 8 bases. This CDR3 spans 13 amino acids. Per the germline V gene, CDR1 is MDHEN and CDR2 is SYDVKM. V shed 7 bases and J 5 bases; nucleotides not matched to a gene: 6. CDR3 in DNA: TGTGCCAGCACCGACAGGGGTATGGAGACCCAGTACTTC. Translated, it gives CASTDRGMETQYF.

V usage is TRBV28 and J usage is TRBJ2-1; 15 bases are shared with TRBD2. This CDR3 is 19 amino acids long. V was pared by 7 bases and J by 5 bases, with 15 bases of the junction left unmatched. Germline V gives CDR1 MDHEN, CDR2 SYDVKM. The CDR3 DNA reads TGTGCCAGCACCAAACAGCCCGGGACTAGCGGGAGGCGGGACAATGAGCAGTTCTTC. Translating it yields CASTKQPGTSGRRDNEQFF. Supplemented by reference TRBV28 and TRBJ2-1, the full variable domain reads DVKVTQSSRYLVKRTGEKVFLECVQDMDHENMFWYRQDPGLGLRLIYFSYDVKMKEKGDIPEGYSVSREKKERFSLILESASTNQTSMYLCASTKQPGTSGRRDNEQFFGPGTRLTVL.

V gene TRBV9 combines with J gene TRBJ2-2, with 7 bases matching TRBD1. This CDR3 has 16 amino acids. Trimming took 0 bases from V and 4 from J; bases not matched to a gene: 6. Germline V CDR1 and CDR2: SGDLS, YYNGEE. CDR3 amino acids: CASSVESDRATGELFF. The CDR3 coding sequence is TGTGCCAGCAGCGTAGAGTCCGACAGGGCCACCGGGGAGCTGTTTTTT.

The chain recombines TRBV9 with TRBJ2-6; 9 bases are shared with TRBD1. Germline CDR1 is SGDLS and CDR2 is YYNGEE. This CDR3 spans 19 amino acids. Losses at the gene ends were 4 bases for V and 1 base for J; bases not matched to a gene: 12. CDR3 residues: CASSPRGGQGISGANVLTF. CDR3 in DNA: TGTGCCAGCAGCCCCAGAGGGGGACAGGGTATTTCTGGGGCCAACGTCCTGACTTTC. Supplemented by reference TRBV9 and TRBJ2-6, the full variable domain reads DSGVTQTPKHLITATGQRVTLRCSPRSGDLSVYWYQQSLDQGLQFLIQYYNGEERAKGNILERFSAQQFPDLHSELNLSSLELGDSALYFCASSPRGGQGISGANVLTFGAGSRLTVL.

About this clone itself: This specimen includes other DNA sequences encoding the same CDR3. The chain is built from TRBV2 and TRBJ1-2, with D possibly TRBD1 on 5 matching bases. The germline V and J ends were trimmed by 2 bases and 4 bases, with 5 bases remaining between them. Germline CDR1 and CDR2: SNHLY and FYNNEI. This CDR3 contains 12 residues. The CDR3 sequence: CASSEQGYGYTF. The CDR3 nucleotides are TGTGCCAGCAGTGAACAGGGCTATGGCTACACCTTC.

Remarks on this clone: This could be a read error, since a much larger clone is one nucleotide away. J is TRBJ1-2 and V is TRBV5-4; 7 bases fit TRBD1. This CDR3 has 13 residues. J gave up 2 bases and V 4 bases, and 2 bases lay outside the gene matches. CDR1 is SGHNT, CDR2 YYREEE, per germline (reference sequence). In nucleotides, the CDR3 is TGTGCCAGCAGCCTACAGGGGAACTATGGCTACACCTTC. This translates into CASSLQGNYGYTF.

The V and J genes are TRBV6-5 and TRBJ2-7; D perhaps matches TRBD1 (5 bases). This CDR3 has 12 amino acids. The V and J ends lost 8 bases and 3 bases respectively, with 11 bases between them. Germline V CDR1 and CDR2: MNHEY, SVGAGI. CDR3 sequence (DNA): TGTGCCAGCGGAAAAGGGGTCTACGAGCAGTACTTC. Translated, it gives CASGKGVYEQYF.

This chain connects TRBV4-1 to TRBJ2-1; no reliable D call. Between the trimmed V and J ends, which lost 0 bases and 4 bases, there was a span of 1 base. CDR1 and CDR2 from the germline V gene are MGHRA and YSYEKL. The CDR3 runs 12 residues. The CDR3 sequence: CASSQDYNEQFF. CDR3 nucleotide sequence: TGCGCCAGCAGCCAAGATTACAATGAGCAGTTCTTC.

V usage is TRBV4-1 and J usage is TRBJ2-1; 12 nucleotides match TRBD2. J was trimmed by 10 bases and V by 6 bases; bases with no gene match: 10. The CDR3 runs to 15 residues. Germline V gene data show CDR1 as MGHRA and CDR2 as YSYEKL. The CDR3 protein is CASRERLAGGEEQFF. DNA for the CDR3: TGCGCCAGCAGGGAACGCCTAGCGGGAGGGGAGGAGCAGTTCTTC.

V gene TRBV7-2 combines with J gene TRBJ2-7; 10 nucleotides line up with TRBD1. V trimming: 5 bases; J trimming: 7 bases; junction bases outside the gene matches: 8. The CDR3 loop spans 14 amino acids. Germline V gene data show CDR1 as SGHTA and CDR2 as FQGNSA. The CDR3 DNA is TGTGCCAGCAGCCAAAGACAGGGGGCAGAAGAGCAGTACTTC. It codes for CASSQRQGAEEQYF.

This chain links TRBV2 with TRBJ1-2; 9 bases are shared with TRBD1. CDR1 and CDR2 from the germline V gene are SNHLY and FYNNEI. Losses at the gene ends were 1 base for V and 8 bases for J; bases not matched to a gene: 5. The CDR3 totals 14 residues. CDR3 region: CASSEEQGAHGYTF. The CDR3 DNA reads TGTGCCAGCAGTGAAGAACAGGGGGCACACGGCTACACCTTC.

This chain joins TRBV11-3 and TRBJ2-7; tentative D call: TRBD2 (5 bases). Deletions cut 5 bases from V and 5 bases from J, with 22 bases between. The CDR3 has 16 residues. CDR1 and CDR2 (germline): SGHNT, YENEEA. In nucleotides, the CDR3 is TGTGCCAGCAGCCCCCTTGGAGACTATGGTGTCCACGAGCAGTACTTC. This sequence encodes CASSPLGDYGVHEQYF. Together with reference TRBV11-3 and TRBJ2-7, the CDR3 gives the full variable domain: EAGVVQSPRYKIIEKKQPVAFWCNPISGHNTLYWYLQNLGQGPELLIRYENEEAVDDSQLPKDRFSAERLKGVDSTLKIQPAELGDSAVYLCASSPLGDYGVHEQYFGPGTRLTVT.

On this clone itself: Other DNA sequences of this sample code for an identical CDR3. The V call is TRBV2, the J call TRBJ2-1; the D is unclear. V shed 0 bases and J shed 1 base, with 7 bases lying between them. Germline CDR1 is SNHLY and CDR2 is FYNNEI. The CDR3 contains 15 residues. The CDR3 spells CASSEAASSYNEQFF. CDR3 nucleotides: TGTGCCAGCAGTGAAGCGGCGTCATCCTACAATGAGCAGTTCTTC. Supplemented by reference TRBV2 and TRBJ2-1, the full variable domain reads EPEVTQTPSHQVTQMGQEVILRCVPISNHLYFYWYRQILGQKVEFLVSFYNNEISEKSEIFDDQFSVERPDGSNFTLKIRSTKLEDSAMYFCASSEAASSYNEQFFGPGTRLTVL.

The chain employs TRBV28 and TRBJ2-7; 8 bases agree with TRBD1. Germline trimming cut 4 bases from V and 7 bases from J; bases unmatched to any gene: 9. Germline V gives CDR1 MDHEN, CDR2 SYDVKM. The CDR3 runs 14 residues. This chain's CDR3 is CASSYGRGLGEQYF. The CDR3 DNA sequence: TGTGCCAGCAGTTATGGCAGGGGGCTGGGTGAGCAGTACTTC.

The chain has TRBV5-4 and TRBJ2-3, with TRBD2 matching 8 bases. Trimming removed 4 bases from V and 0 bases from J; junction bases left unmatched: 7. The germline V gene has CDR1 SGHNT and CDR2 YYREEE (reference sequence). The CDR3 contains 16 residues. CDR3 DNA sequence: TGTGCCAGCAGCCGGCGACTAGCGACTAGCACAGATACGCAGTATTTT. Amino acids: CASSRRLATSTDTQYF. Full variable domain (outside the CDR3, taken from reference TRBV5-4 and TRBJ2-3): ETGVTQSPTHLIKTRGQQVTLRCSSQSGHNTVSWYQQALGQGPQFIFQYYREEENGRGNFPPRFSGLQFPNYSSELNVNALELDDSALYLCASSRRLATSTDTQYFGPGTRLTVL.

The chain carries TRBV6-1 and TRBJ1-1, with D tentatively TRBD1 (5 bases). The V and J ends lost 5 bases and 8 bases respectively, with 9 bases between them. CDR3 length equals 11 residues. Germline V gene data show CDR1 as MNHNS and CDR2 as SASEGT. CDR3 protein: CASSWGLEAFF. The CDR3 region has the DNA TGTGCCAGCAGTTGGGGCCTAGAAGCTTTCTTT.

The chain carries TRBV15 and TRBJ2-1; D is undetermined. The CDR3 contains 15 residues. V was clipped by 3 bases and J by 9 bases, with 18 bases between them. Germline CDR1 reads LNHNV; CDR2 reads YYDKDF (reference sequence). CDR3 DNA: TGTGCCACCAGCAGGGCCGGGCCCAGGACGGGTGAGCAGTTCTTC. It specifies CATSRAGPRTGEQFF.